The 11 T cell receptor beta chains reported below all come from one sample, sequenced in a study of blood T cell repertoires in COVID-19. Assay: immunoSEQ multiplex PCR; the TCRdb copy retains only in-frame clones and omits some. The repertoire holds about 160,000 clones, with around three quarters as singletons. The sequencing input was peripheral blood. The source is a man in his 60s with acute or convalescent COVID-19.

V gene TRBV24-1 combines with J gene TRBJ2-3; D is perhaps TRBD1 (6 bases). Germline loops: CDR1 KGHDR, CDR2 SFDVKD. This CDR3 is built from 15 residues. V shed 3 bases and J shed 2 bases, with 11 bases lying between them. The CDR3 loop reads CATSDRRTATDTQYF. Here the CDR3 DNA reads TGTGCCACCAGTGATCGTAGGACAGCCACAGATACGCAGTATTTT.

V and J are TRBV7-2 and TRBJ2-4; perhaps TRBD1 as D (6 bases). CDR1 SGHTA and CDR2 FQGNSA come from the germline V gene. Trimming pared 5 bases from V and 13 bases from J, leaving 15 bases between. This CDR3 comprises 12 residues. CDR3 nucleotide sequence: TGTGCCAGCAGCCGCTCTAACAGGGTCCAGTACTTC. The encoded protein is CASSRSNRVQYF.

J is TRBJ2-2 and V is TRBV2; TRBD1 might be the D (6 bases). Deletions cut 6 bases from V and 5 bases from J, with 19 bases between. Germline V CDR1 and CDR2: SNHLY, FYNNEI. The CDR3 spans 16 residues. CDR3 DNA: TGTGCCAGCAGAAGGGGGTCATCAGGCGGTACCGGGGAGCTGTTTTTT. Protein product: CASRRGSSGGTGELFF.

This chain uses TRBV18 with TRBJ2-5, with unresolved D. V dropped 8 bases and J dropped 2 bases, with 6 bases sitting between them. The germline CDR1 and CDR2 sequences are KGHSH and LQKENI. This CDR3 comprises 11 residues. The CDR3 DNA reads as TGTGCCAGCACTGTTCAAGAGACCCAGTACTTC. It is translated as CASTVQETQYF.

This clone has just a few counts. This chain uses TRBV6-5 with TRBJ2-7; 9 bases align to TRBD1. The germline V gene encodes CDR1 MNHEY and CDR2 SVGAGI. This CDR3 comprises 14 residues. J gave up 4 bases and V 5 bases, and 6 bases lay outside the gene matches. CDR3 DNA sequence: TGTGCCAGCAGTCCCGGGACAGGGCAGTACGAGCAGTACTTC. Translating it yields CASSPGTGQYEQYF.

The chain recombines TRBV7-8 with TRBJ1-2; TRBD1 matches at 7 bases. Germline lookup yields CDR1 SGHVS and CDR2 FQNEAQ. The CDR3 spans 14 residues. Trimming took 1 base from V and 7 from J; bases not matched to a gene: 6. CDR3: CASSLDWTGSGYTF. Here the CDR3 DNA reads TGTGCCAGCAGCTTAGATTGGACAGGAAGTGGCTACACCTTC.

V and J are TRBV5-5 and TRBJ2-2; TRBD2 matches 10 bases. The CDR3 is 17 amino acids. Per germline, CDR1 SGHKS and CDR2 YYEKEE (reference sequence). With V trimmed by 0 bases and J by 2 bases, 4 bases remained unmatched. The DNA of the CDR3 is TGTGCCAGCAGCTTGGTTGGACTAGCGGACAACACCGGGGAGCTGTTTTTT. It translates to CASSLVGLADNTGELFF.

This clone has just a few counts. The rearrangement joins TRBV9 to TRBJ1-3; D might be TRBD1 (5 bases). Trimming took off 2 bases at V and 0 bases at J, with 12 bases between the two ends. CDR1 and CDR2 from the germline V gene are SGDLS and YYNGEE. This CDR3 spans 16 amino acids. CDR3 region: CASSVDGHLSGNTIYF. The DNA for the CDR3 is TGTGCCAGCAGCGTCGATGGACATCTCTCTGGAAACACCATATATTTT.

V and J are TRBV7-2 and TRBJ2-5; TRBD1 matches at 8 bases. After removal of 2 bases from V and 6 bases from J, the junction contained 2 bases not matched to a gene. The V gene's germline CDR1 is SGHTA and CDR2 FQGNSA. This CDR3 contains 13 residues. CDR3 protein: CASSLSGGKTQYF. The CDR3 bases are TGTGCCAGCAGCTTATCAGGGGGCAAGACCCAGTACTTC.

This chain joins TRBV6-1 and TRBJ1-5; the D gene is possibly TRBD1 (5 bases). The V end lost 1 base, the J end lost 8 bases, and 12 bases lay between the germline ends. Germline CDR1 and CDR2: MNHNS and SASEGT. This CDR3 is 14 amino acids long. CDR3 nucleotides: TGTGCCAGCAGTGAAGTGGGCGGGGCTGAGCCCCAGCATTTT. It yields the protein CASSEVGGAEPQHF.

The chain's CDR3 is CASSLGGSLNTEAFF. CDR3 bases: TGTGCCAGCAGCTTGGGAGGGTCCCTGAACACTGAAGCTTTCTTT. The gene calls are TRBV5-6 and TRBJ1-1; no reliable D call. The length of the CDR3 is 15 residues. Germline CDR1 SGHDT, CDR2 YYEEEE. The V gene lost 0 bases and the J gene lost 0 bases, with 9 bases spanning the gap.